This entry is about one T cell receptor beta chain. The CDR3 has 14 residues. Germline values: CDR1 SGDLS, CDR2 YYNGEE. This sample is part of a study of Graves' ophthalmopathy and Graves' hyperthyroidism. The authors amplified TCR beta CDR3 regions from RNA transcripts. HTBI primers primed a first-round RT-PCR, and a second-round multiplex PCR followed. TCRdb re-called the multiplex PCR reads through MiXCR, storing one row per CDR3 protein. Among about 550,000 distinct CDR3 sequences listed, about 35% were seen once. The V gene is TRBV9, the J gene TRBJ2-7; the D gene could be TRBD1 or TRBD2 (5 bases each). The closer fit of TRBJ2-1 to the DNA end suggests the J call may be wrong. The sequence was collected from an adult man with Graves' hyperthyroidism. Sequencing was carried out using peripheral blood or thyroid tissue (not recorded which). The CDR3 DNA sequence: TGTGCCAGCAGCGCACGGGACGGAAACAATGAGCAGTTCTTC. It specifies CASSARDGNNEQFF.